The sequence of this TCR beta chain was determined in a study of T cells in tuberculosis. The time point is: new active TB diagnosis, blood taken before or within 7 days of starting treatment. A note on this clone: The target antigen is unknown.

The assay was immunoSEQ multiplex PCR, and TCRdb's table has in-frame clones only and misses some. In the table there are 30,000 to 35,000 clones, 87% of which are singletons. Whole-study results and caveats: A GMM-specific repertoire classifier reached 85% to 90% accuracy, AUROC 0.90.

The V gene's germline CDR1 is GTSNPN and CDR2 SVGIG (reference sequence). Germline trimming cut 7 bases from V and 5 bases from J; bases unmatched to any gene: 9. The CDR3 has 15 amino acids. This sample comprised PBMCs, obtained at tuberculosis diagnosis. The J gene is TRBJ2-3, the V gene TRBV30, with 13 positions matching TRBD2. This sequence was found in an adult with tuberculosis. In DNA form, the CDR3 reads TGTGCCTTCTCAACCGGACTAGCGGGAGAAGATACGCAGTATTTT. This codes for CAFSTGLAGEDTQYF.